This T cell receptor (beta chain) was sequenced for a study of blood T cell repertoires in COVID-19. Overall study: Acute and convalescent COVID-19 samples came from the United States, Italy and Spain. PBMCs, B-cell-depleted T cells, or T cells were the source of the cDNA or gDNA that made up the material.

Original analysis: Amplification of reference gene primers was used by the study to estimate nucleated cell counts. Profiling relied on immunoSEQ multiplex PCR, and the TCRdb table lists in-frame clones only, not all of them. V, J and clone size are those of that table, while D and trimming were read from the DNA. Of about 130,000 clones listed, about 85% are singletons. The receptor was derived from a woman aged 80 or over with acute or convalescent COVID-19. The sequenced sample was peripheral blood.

CDR3 sequence: CASSLVAGTGTIFYGYTF. CDR3 DNA: TGTGCCAGCAGCTTGGTAGCGGGGACAGGGACAATCTTCTATGGCTACACCTTC. The chain joins TRBV5-6 to TRBJ1-2; TRBD1 matches 9 bases. The V gene's germline CDR1 is SGHDT and CDR2 YYEEEE. With V trimmed by 0 bases and J by 4 bases, 13 bases remained unmatched. The length of the CDR3 is 18 residues.